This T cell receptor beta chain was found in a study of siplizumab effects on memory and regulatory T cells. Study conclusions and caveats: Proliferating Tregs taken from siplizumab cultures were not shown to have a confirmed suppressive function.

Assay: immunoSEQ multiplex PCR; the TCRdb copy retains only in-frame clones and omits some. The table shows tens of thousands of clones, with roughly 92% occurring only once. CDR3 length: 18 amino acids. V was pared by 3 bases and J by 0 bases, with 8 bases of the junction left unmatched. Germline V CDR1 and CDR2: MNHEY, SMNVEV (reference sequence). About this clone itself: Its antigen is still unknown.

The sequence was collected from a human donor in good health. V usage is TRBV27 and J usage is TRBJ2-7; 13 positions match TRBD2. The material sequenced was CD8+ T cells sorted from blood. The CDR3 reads CASSFSGTSGITSYEQYF. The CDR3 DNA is TGTGCCAGCAGTTTTAGTGGGACTAGCGGGATCACCTCCTACGAGCAGTACTTC.